This TCR beta chain was retrieved from a study of cytomegalovirus exposure and HLA in healthy donors. The CDR3 is 13 amino acids. CDR1 is LNHDA, CDR2 SQIVND, per germline (reference sequence). Deletions cut 4 bases from V and 7 bases from J, with 11 bases between. 60 Vbeta and 13 Jbeta primers were used in PCR. Produced via immunoSEQ multiplex PCR; TCRdb's table is partial and in-frame only. Of approximately 140,000 clones listed, over 65% were seen once; the top ten hold around 13%. The rearrangement links TRBV19 to TRBJ2-1, with D perhaps TRBD2 (5 bases). The source of this sequence is a man aged 35 to 55 in good health and CMV-seropositive. The specimen was PBMCs. The CDR3 loop is CASSTLLANEQFF. As DNA, the CDR3 is TGTGCCAGTAGTACCCTTCTAGCAAATGAGCAGTTCTTC. The variable domain in full, with the rest retrieved from reference TRBV19 and TRBJ2-1, is DGGITQSPKYLFRKEGQNVTLSCEQNLNHDAMYWYRQDPGQGLRLIYYSQIVNDFQKGDIAEGYSVSREKKESFPLTVTSAQKNPTAFYLCASSTLLANEQFFGPGTRLTVL.